The TCR beta chain under discussion was sequenced for a study of blood T cell repertoires in COVID-19. Germline-derived CDR1 and CDR2 are SNHLY and FYNNEI. The germline V and J ends were trimmed by 9 bases and 0 bases, with 12 bases remaining between them. CDR3 length equals 15 residues. Data came from immunoSEQ multiplex PCR; TCRdb stores just in-frame clones and leaves some out. The table shows more than 85,000 clones, with just over 85% occurring only once. This clone was counted only a few times. V gene TRBV2 combines with J gene TRBJ1-6; the D gene is possibly TRBD1 (6 bases). Sequenced: peripheral blood. The sequence was collected from a man aged 50-60 years with COVID-19, enrolled during active disease. The CDR3, as DNA: TGTGCCAGTAACAGGGAGAGCTCCTATAATTCACCCCTCCACTTT. Its protein product is CASNRESSYNSPLHF.